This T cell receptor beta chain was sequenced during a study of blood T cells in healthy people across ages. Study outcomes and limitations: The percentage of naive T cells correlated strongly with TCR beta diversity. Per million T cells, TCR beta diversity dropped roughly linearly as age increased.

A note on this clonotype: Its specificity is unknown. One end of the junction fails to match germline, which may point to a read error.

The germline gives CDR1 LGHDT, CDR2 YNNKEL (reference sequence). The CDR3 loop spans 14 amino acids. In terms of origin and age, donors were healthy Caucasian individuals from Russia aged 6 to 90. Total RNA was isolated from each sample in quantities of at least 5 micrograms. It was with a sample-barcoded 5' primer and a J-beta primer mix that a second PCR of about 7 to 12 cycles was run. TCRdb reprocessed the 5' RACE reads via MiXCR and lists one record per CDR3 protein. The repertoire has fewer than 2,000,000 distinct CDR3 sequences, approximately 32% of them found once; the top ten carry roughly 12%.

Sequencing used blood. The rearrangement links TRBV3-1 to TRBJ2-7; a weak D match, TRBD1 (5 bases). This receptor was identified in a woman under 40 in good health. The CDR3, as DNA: TGTGCCAGCAACCAAGAATCAGGGATCCACGAGCAGTACTTC. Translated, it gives CASNQESGIHEQYF.